This T cell receptor (beta chain) is drawn from a study of blood T cell repertoires in COVID-19. The assay was immunoSEQ multiplex PCR, and TCRdb's table has in-frame clones only and misses some. The table includes approximately 80,000 clones, around 78% detected once. The CDR3 totals 15 residues. From germline, CDR1 is MNHEY and CDR2 SMNVEV (reference sequence). V lost 3 bases to trimming and J lost 3 bases, with 14 bases between them. This TCR was recovered from a human donor in a cohort sampled during active COVID-19. The rearrangement joins TRBV27 to TRBJ1-1; D is uncertain. The specimen was peripheral blood. This CDR3 is CASSFYRGRDTEAFF. The CDR3 region has the DNA TGTGCCAGCAGTTTTTACCGGGGTAGGGACACTGAAGCTTTCTTT.